The clone carrying this T cell receptor beta chain was detected only a few times. MiXCR, applied by TCRdb to the RACE reads, yields one record per CDR3 protein. Counted here are some 190,000 distinct CDR3 sequences, about a fifth occurring once; the ten biggest clones make up under 7%. The sample belongs to a study of human T cells and chemical hapten exposure. V was clipped by 4 bases and J by 4 bases, with 10 bases between them. The CDR3 runs to 14 residues. Germline-derived CDR1 and CDR2 are SGHAT and FQNNGV. The sample's time point: patch test 1, 2 weeks after DPC sensitization. As for treatment: therapeutic diphenylcyclopropenone sensitization with weekly scalp DPC.

The sequence was obtained from a woman aged 45-65 years with alopecia areata. Some clones in this sample may be carry-over from other donors' samples. The genes are TRBV11-2 and TRBJ2-2; possibly TRBD2 for D (5 bases). The sample here was whole blood, taken in connection with sensitization to the hapten diphenylcyclopropenone (DPC). CDR3 bases: TGTGCCAGCAGCTCCCTCCGGGGCACCGGGGAGCTGTTTTTT. Protein: CASSSLRGTGELFF. Full variable domain (rest looked up from reference TRBV11-2 and TRBJ2-2): EAGVAQSPRYKIIEKRQSVAFWCNPISGHATLYWYQQILGQGPKLLIQFQNNGVVDDSQLPKDRFSAERLKGVDSTLKIQPAKLEDSAVYLCASSSLRGTGELFFGEGSRLTVL.